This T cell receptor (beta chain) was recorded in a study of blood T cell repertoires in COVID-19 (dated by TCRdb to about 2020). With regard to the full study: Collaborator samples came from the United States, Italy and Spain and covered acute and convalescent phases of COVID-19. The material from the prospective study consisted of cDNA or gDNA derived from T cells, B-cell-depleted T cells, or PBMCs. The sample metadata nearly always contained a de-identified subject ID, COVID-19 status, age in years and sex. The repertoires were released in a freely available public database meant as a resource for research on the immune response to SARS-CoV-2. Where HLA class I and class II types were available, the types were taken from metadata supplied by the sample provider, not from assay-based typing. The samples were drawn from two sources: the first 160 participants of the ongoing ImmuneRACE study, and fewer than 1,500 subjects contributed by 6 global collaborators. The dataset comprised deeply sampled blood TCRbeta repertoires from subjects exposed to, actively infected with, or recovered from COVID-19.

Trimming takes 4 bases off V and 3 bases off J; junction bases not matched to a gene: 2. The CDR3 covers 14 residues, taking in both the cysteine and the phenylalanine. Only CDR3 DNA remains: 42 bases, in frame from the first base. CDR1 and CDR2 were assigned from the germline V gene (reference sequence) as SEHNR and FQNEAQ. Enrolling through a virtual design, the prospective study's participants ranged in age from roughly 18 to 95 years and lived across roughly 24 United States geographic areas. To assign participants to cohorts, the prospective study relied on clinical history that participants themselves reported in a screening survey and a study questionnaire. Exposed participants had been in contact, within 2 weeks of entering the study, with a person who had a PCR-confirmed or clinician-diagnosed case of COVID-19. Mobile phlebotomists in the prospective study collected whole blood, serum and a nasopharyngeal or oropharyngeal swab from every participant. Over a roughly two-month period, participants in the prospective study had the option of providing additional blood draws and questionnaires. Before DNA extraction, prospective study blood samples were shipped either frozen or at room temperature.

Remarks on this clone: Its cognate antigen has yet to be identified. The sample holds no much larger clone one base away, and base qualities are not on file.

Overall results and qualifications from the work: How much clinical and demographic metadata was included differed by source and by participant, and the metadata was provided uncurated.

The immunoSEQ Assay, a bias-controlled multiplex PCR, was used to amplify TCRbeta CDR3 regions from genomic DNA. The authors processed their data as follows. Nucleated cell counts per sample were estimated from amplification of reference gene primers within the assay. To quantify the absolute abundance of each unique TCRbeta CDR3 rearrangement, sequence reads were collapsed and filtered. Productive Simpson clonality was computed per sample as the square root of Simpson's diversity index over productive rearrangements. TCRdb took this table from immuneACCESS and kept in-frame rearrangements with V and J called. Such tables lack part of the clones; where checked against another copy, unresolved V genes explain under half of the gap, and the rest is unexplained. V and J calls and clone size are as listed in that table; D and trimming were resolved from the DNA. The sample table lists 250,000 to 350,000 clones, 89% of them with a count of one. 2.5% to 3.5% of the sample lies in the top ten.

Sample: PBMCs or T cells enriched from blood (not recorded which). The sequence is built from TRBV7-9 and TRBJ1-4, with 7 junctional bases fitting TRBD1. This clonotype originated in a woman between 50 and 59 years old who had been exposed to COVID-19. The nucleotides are TGTGCCAGCAGCTACGACAGGGCTAATGAAAAACTGTTTTTT. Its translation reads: CASSYDRANEKLFF. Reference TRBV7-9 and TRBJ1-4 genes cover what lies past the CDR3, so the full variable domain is DTGVSQNPRHKITKRGQNVTFRCDPISEHNRLYWYRQTLGQGPEFLTYFQNEAQLEKSRLLSDRFSAERPKGSFSTLEIQRTEQGDSAMYLCASSYDRANEKLFFGSGTQLSVL.